The 23 T cell receptor beta chains given below trace back to one sample, sequenced in a study of beta chain features in type 1 diabetes. Reverse transcription of all isolated RNA meant that expressed TCRB transcripts were sequenced. TCRdb's table, derived via immunoSEQ multiplex PCR, lists solely in-frame clones and lacks some. Of about 620,000 clones in the sample, roughly a sixth were seen once. Input material: naive CD4+ T cells from blood. Every receptor here comes from a man aged 18 to 29 in good health.

The V call is TRBV5-4, the J call TRBJ2-7; a possible D gene is TRBD1 (6 bases). Germline-derived CDR1 and CDR2 are SGHNT and YYREEE (reference sequence). Trimming took off 0 bases at V and 7 bases at J, with 11 bases between the two ends. The CDR3 is 13 residues long. CDR3: CASSLGPQGEQYF. The CDR3 DNA reads as TGTGCCAGCAGCTTGGGCCCTCAGGGGGAGCAGTACTTC. Based on the CDR3 plus reference TRBV5-4 and TRBJ2-7, the full variable domain is ETGVTQSPTHLIKTRGQQVTLRCSSQSGHNTVSWYQQALGQGPQFIFQYYREEENGRGNFPPRFSGLQFPNYSSELNVNALELDDSALYLCASSLGPQGEQYFGPGTRLTVT.

The chain has TRBV28 and TRBJ1-4; D unclear. Between the trimmed V and J ends, which lost 3 bases and 3 bases, there was a span of 8 bases. The CDR3 is 14 amino acids. Germline CDR1 MDHEN, CDR2 SYDVKM. CDR3 sequence reads: CASSLIGANEKLFF. The CDR3 DNA is TGTGCCAGCAGTTTGATAGGTGCTAATGAAAAACTGTTTTTT.

V usage is TRBV4-3 and J usage is TRBJ1-1, with D uncertain. The germline V gene encodes CDR1 LGHNA and CDR2 YSLEER. The V end was cut by 0 bases, the J end by 0 bases, with 8 bases between. This CDR3 comprises 15 residues. The CDR3 spells CASSQEILVNTEAFF. CDR3 DNA: TGCGCCAGCAGCCAAGAAATCCTGGTGAACACTGAAGCTTTCTTT.

V and J are TRBV30 and TRBJ1-6; D is ambiguous. The CDR3 sequence is 14 residues long. The ends were cut back, 1 base at V and 4 bases at J, with 8 bases in the middle. Germline V CDR1 and CDR2: GTSNPN, SVGIG (reference sequence). For the CDR3, the DNA is TGTGCCTGGAGTGCCACGGAATATAATTCACCCCTCCACTTT. Translated, it gives CAWSATEYNSPLHF.

This clone was seen many times. The chain is built from TRBV23-1 and TRBJ2-5; D gene ambiguous. TRBV23-1 is known as an ORF, though its function is uncertain. The CDR3 extends over 16 amino acids. The germline V and J ends were trimmed by 6 bases and 5 bases, with 22 bases remaining between them. The CDR3 sequence: CASRETFTSPVETQYF. The CDR3 DNA sequence: TGCGCCAGCAGGGAGACATTCACGTCCCCTGTGGAGACCCAGTACTTC.

This clone came up a few times. The V and J genes are TRBV27 and TRBJ2-3; no clear D gene. The germline CDR1 and CDR2 sequences are MNHEY and SMNVEV (reference sequence). The V and J ends lost 4 bases and 1 base respectively, with 12 bases between them. The CDR3 is made up of 15 amino acids. The CDR3 coding sequence is TGTGCCAGCAGTTCTTACGAAGGCCGCACAGATACGCAGTATTTT. Encoded protein: CASSSYEGRTDTQYF.

V gene TRBV27 combines with J gene TRBJ2-1; a possible D gene is TRBD2 (5 bases). The ends were cut back, 9 bases at V and 4 bases at J, with 22 bases in the middle. This CDR3 spans 16 amino acids. The germline V gene has CDR1 MNHEY and CDR2 SMNVEV (reference sequence). As DNA, the CDR3 is TGTGCCAGTGGCTGGTCCTCCAGAGGGATTTACAATGAGCAGTTCTTC. It translates to CASGWSSRGIYNEQFF.

This chain links TRBV19 with TRBJ2-3; TRBD2 matches 11 bases. J gave up 5 bases and V 9 bases, and 4 bases lay outside the gene matches. This CDR3 is 13 amino acids long. From germline, CDR1 is LNHDA and CDR2 SQIVND (reference sequence). CDR3 sequence (DNA): TGTGCCAGCAGACTAGCGGGGCAAGATACGCAGTATTTT. Amino acid sequence: CASRLAGQDTQYF. The full variable domain, in which reference TRBV19 and TRBJ2-3 provide the parts outside the CDR3, is DGGITQSPKYLFRKEGQNVTLSCEQNLNHDAMYWYRQDPGQGLRLIYYSQIVNDFQKGDIAEGYSVSREKKESFPLTVTSAQKNPTAFYLCASRLAGQDTQYFGPGTRLTVL.

The chain employs TRBV4-2 and TRBJ2-7; D ambiguous. The CDR3 runs to 12 residues. The V and J ends lost 0 bases and 3 bases respectively, with 3 bases between them. The germline gives CDR1 LGHNA, CDR2 YNFKEQ. CDR3: CASSQDNYEQYF. In DNA, the CDR3 is TGTGCCAGCAGCCAAGACAACTACGAGCAGTACTTC.

This clone has only a few counts. The chain recombines TRBV29-1 with TRBJ1-1; D ambiguous. Germline CDR1 reads SQVTM; CDR2 reads ANQGSEA. Between the trimmed V and J ends, which lost 4 bases and 5 bases, there was a span of 8 bases. The CDR3 has 11 amino acids. CDR3 nucleotides: TGCAGCGTTGTAGGGAAAACTGAAGCTTTCTTT. This translates into CSVVGKTEAFF. The entire variable domain, with the rest obtained from reference TRBV29-1 and TRBJ1-1, is as follows: SAVISQKPSRDICQRGTSLTIQCQVDSQVTMMFWYRQQPGQSLTLIATANQGSEATYESGFVIDKFPISRPNLTFSTLTVSNMSPEDSSIYLCSVVGKTEAFFGQGTRLTVV.

This chain links TRBV5-4 with TRBJ2-7; D possibly corresponds to TRBD2 (5 bases). V lost 2 bases to trimming and J lost 5 bases, with 17 bases between them. The CDR3 is 15 amino acids. Germline V gene data show CDR1 as SGHNT and CDR2 as YYREEE (reference sequence). CDR3 coding DNA: TGTGCCAGCAGCTTAGCGTTAAGGCGGGCTGACGAGCAGTACTTC. Translated, it gives CASSLALRRADEQYF. The variable domain in full, with the rest retrieved from reference TRBV5-4 and TRBJ2-7, is ETGVTQSPTHLIKTRGQQVTLRCSSQSGHNTVSWYQQALGQGPQFIFQYYREEENGRGNFPPRFSGLQFPNYSSELNVNALELDDSALYLCASSLALRRADEQYFGPGTRLTVT.

This clone came up a few times. The gene calls are TRBV7-2 and TRBJ2-1; 8 bases agree with TRBD2. This CDR3 has 14 residues. V lost 4 bases and J lost 6; bases outside the gene matches: 5. Germline values: CDR1 SGHTA, CDR2 FQGNSA. CDR3 protein: CASSWGTSRNEQFF. The DNA of the CDR3 is TGTGCCAGCAGCTGGGGGACTAGTCGCAATGAGCAGTTCTTC. The whole variable domain, filled in from reference TRBV7-2 and TRBJ2-1, reads GAGVSQSPSNKVTEKGKDVELRCDPISGHTALYWYRQSLGQGLEFLIYFQGNSAPDKSGLPSDRFSAERTGGSVSTLTIQRTQQEDSAVYLCASSWGTSRNEQFFGPGTRLTVL.

This sequence joins TRBV7-2 and TRBJ2-1; 13 positions agree with TRBD2. Looked up from germline, CDR1 is SGHTA and CDR2 is FQGNSA. The CDR3 runs to 19 residues. With 6 bases clipped from V and 0 bases from J, the junction kept 11 bases outside the gene matches. The CDR3 here is CASRRAGLAGSSSYNEQFF. The CDR3 region has the DNA TGTGCCAGCAGACGAGCGGGACTAGCGGGATCTAGCTCCTACAATGAGCAGTTCTTC.

J is TRBJ1-2 and V is TRBV28; D perhaps matches TRBD1 (5 bases). CDR1 MDHEN and CDR2 SYDVKM come from the germline V gene. This CDR3 has 13 residues. The V end lost 7 bases, the J end lost 0 bases, and 9 bases lay between the germline ends. This chain's CDR3 is CASMGGTNYGYTF. CDR3 bases: TGTGCCAGCATGGGGGGGACTAACTATGGCTACACCTTC.

The chain combines TRBV2 with TRBJ2-2; perhaps TRBD2 as D (5 bases). CDR1 is SNHLY and CDR2 is FYNNEI in the germline V gene. The CDR3 covers 15 residues. Trimming removed 7 bases at V and 6 bases at J, with 18 bases between. For the CDR3, the DNA is TGTGCCAGCACCCAGGATGGGAGTATCGCCGGGGAGCTGTTTTTT. Translation gives CASTQDGSIAGELFF.

This clone came up a few times. The V gene is TRBV7-2, the J gene TRBJ2-7, with no clear D. In germline, CDR1 is SGHTA, CDR2 FQGNSA. The CDR3 runs to 16 residues. V was pared by 7 bases and J by 0 bases, with 19 bases between. DNA of the CDR3: TGTGCCAGCACAGCCGGATCGCAGTTCCACTCCTACGAGCAGTACTTC. It encodes CASTAGSQFHSYEQYF. Based on the CDR3 plus reference TRBV7-2 and TRBJ2-7, the full variable domain is GAGVSQSPSNKVTEKGKDVELRCDPISGHTALYWYRQSLGQGLEFLIYFQGNSAPDKSGLPSDRFSAERTGGSVSTLTIQRTQQEDSAVYLCASTAGSQFHSYEQYFGPGTRLTVT.

The chain employs TRBV27 and TRBJ1-1, with a tentative D call TRBD1 (5 bases). The V end was cut by 8 bases, the J end by 0 bases, with 13 bases between. The CDR3 has 14 amino acids. Germline loops: CDR1 MNHEY, CDR2 SMNVEV (reference sequence). The CDR3 sequence: CASRPGLMNTEAFF. Here the CDR3 DNA reads TGTGCCAGCCGCCCAGGGTTAATGAACACTGAAGCTTTCTTT.

This chain links TRBV5-4 with TRBJ1-1; 8 bases fit TRBD1. Germline CDR1 SGHNT, CDR2 YYREEE (reference sequence). Unmatched junction bases numbered 8, after V lost 3 bases and J lost 4 bases. The CDR3 spans 15 residues. The CDR3 DNA reads as TGTGCCAGCAGCTACCAACAGGGGGGAAGCACTGAAGCTTTCTTT. Its translation: CASSYQQGGSTEAFF.

This clone was observed a few times. This chain links TRBV6-5 with TRBJ2-5, with TRBD1 matching 10 bases. CDR1 is MNHEY, CDR2 SVGAGI, per germline. This CDR3 is built from 14 residues. Losses at the gene ends were 5 bases for V and 3 bases for J; bases not matched to a gene: 3. The CDR3 loop is CASSPGTGEETQYF. The CDR3 nucleotides read TGTGCCAGCAGTCCTGGGACAGGGGAAGAGACCCAGTACTTC.

The V and J genes are TRBV11-2 and TRBJ2-1; TRBD2 matches 8 bases. The CDR3 totals 15 residues. Germline-derived CDR1 and CDR2 are SGHAT and FQNNGV. V shed 3 bases, J shed 3 bases, and the junction held 4 bases outside the gene matches. CDR3 amino acids: CASSFSGVNYNEQFF. In nucleotides, the CDR3 is TGTGCCAGCAGCTTTAGCGGGGTCAACTACAATGAGCAGTTCTTC.

V usage is TRBV30 and J usage is TRBJ2-5; 12 bases are shared with TRBD2. Unmatched junction bases numbered 6, after V lost 2 bases and J lost 2 bases. CDR3 length equals 16 residues. Germline-derived CDR1 and CDR2 are GTSNPN and SVGIG (reference sequence). The CDR3 coding sequence is TGTGCCTGGAGTAATGTACTAGCGGGGGGACAAGAGACCCAGTACTTC. Translated: CAWSNVLAGGQETQYF.

The genes are TRBV7-3 and TRBJ1-1; D is uncertain. The CDR3 has 14 residues. With 1 base removed from V and 4 bases from J, the gap between germline ends came to 10 bases. The V gene's germline CDR1 is SGHTA and CDR2 FQGTGA. The CDR3 nucleotides read TGTGCCAGCAGCTTAAAACCCCTGGGCACTGAAGCTTTCTTT. It yields the protein CASSLKPLGTEAFF.

The V gene is TRBV7-6, the J gene TRBJ1-2; unclear D gene. V lost 0 bases to trimming and J lost 8 bases, with 28 bases between them. CDR1 and CDR2 (germline): SGHVS, FNYEAQ. The CDR3 extends over 19 amino acids. DNA for the CDR3: TGTGCCAGCAGCTTAGCATATTCTGTTCCCGAATCGGGCGGTTCAGGCTACACCTTC. The encoded protein is CASSLAYSVPESGGSGYTF.